This T cell receptor beta chain was retrieved from a study of CD8+ T cells in alopecia areata. V was pared by 5 bases and J by 3 bases, with 14 bases between. CDR3 length equals 14 residues. Per the germline V gene, CDR1 is LNHNV and CDR2 is YYDKDF (reference sequence). As to treatment: oral pan-JAK inhibitor, 5-10 mg twice daily. Investigators isolated RNA and reverse transcribed it into cDNA to act as the sequencing template. TCRdb's table, derived via immunoSEQ multiplex PCR, lists solely in-frame clones and lacks some. This table holds approximately 42,000 clones, about 71% found once. The chain has TRBV15 and TRBJ2-7; possibly TRBD2 for D (5 bases). The specimen was CD8+ T cells sorted from blood, collected at week 4, from a patient treated with tofacitinib. This clonotype was obtained from a human donor with alopecia areata. DNA of the CDR3: TGTGCCACCAGCGAGGGTGGAAACTTCTACGAGCAGTACTTC. Translation: CATSEGGNFYEQYF.